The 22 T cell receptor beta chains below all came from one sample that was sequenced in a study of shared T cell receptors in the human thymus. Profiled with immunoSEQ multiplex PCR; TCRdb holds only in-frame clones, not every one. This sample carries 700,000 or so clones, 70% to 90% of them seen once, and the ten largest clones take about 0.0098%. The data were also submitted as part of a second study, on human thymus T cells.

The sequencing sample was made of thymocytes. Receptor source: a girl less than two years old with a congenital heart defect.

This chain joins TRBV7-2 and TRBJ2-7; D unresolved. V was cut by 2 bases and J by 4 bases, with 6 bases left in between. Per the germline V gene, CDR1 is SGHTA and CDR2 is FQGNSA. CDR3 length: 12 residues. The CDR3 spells CASSLISYEQYF. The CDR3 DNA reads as TGTGCCAGCAGCTTAATTAGTTACGAGCAGTACTTC.

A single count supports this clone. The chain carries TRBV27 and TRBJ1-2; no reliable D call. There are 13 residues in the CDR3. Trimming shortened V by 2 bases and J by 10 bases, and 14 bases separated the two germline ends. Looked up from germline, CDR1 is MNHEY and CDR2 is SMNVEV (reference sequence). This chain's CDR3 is CASSLRGGSLYTF. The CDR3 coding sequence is TGTGCCAGCAGTTTACGAGGAGGATCCCTCTACACCTTC.

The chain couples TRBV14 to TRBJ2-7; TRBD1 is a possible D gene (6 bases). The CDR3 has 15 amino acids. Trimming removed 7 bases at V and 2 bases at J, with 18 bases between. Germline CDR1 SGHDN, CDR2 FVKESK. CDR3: CASKQTTGTTYEQYF. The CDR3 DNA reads TGTGCCAGCAAACAAACGACAGGAACCACCTACGAGCAGTACTTC.

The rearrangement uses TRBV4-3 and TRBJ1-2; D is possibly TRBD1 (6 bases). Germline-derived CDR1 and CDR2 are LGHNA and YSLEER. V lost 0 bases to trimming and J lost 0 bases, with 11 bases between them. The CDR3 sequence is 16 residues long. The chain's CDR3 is CASSQDREGANYGYTF. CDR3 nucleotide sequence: TGCGCCAGCAGCCAAGATCGGGAGGGGGCTAACTATGGCTACACCTTC.

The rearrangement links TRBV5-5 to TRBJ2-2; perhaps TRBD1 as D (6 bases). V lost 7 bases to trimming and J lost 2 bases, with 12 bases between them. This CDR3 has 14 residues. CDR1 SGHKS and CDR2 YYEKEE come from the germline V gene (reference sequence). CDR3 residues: CASLGQINTGELFF. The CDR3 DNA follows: TGTGCCAGCCTTGGACAGATTAACACCGGGGAGCTGTTTTTT.

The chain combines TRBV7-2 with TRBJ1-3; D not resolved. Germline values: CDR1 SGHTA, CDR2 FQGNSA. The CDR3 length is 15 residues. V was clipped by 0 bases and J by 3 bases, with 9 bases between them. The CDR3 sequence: CASSLARGVGNTIYF. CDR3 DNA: TGTGCCAGCAGCTTAGCGCGGGGAGTTGGAAACACCATATATTTT.

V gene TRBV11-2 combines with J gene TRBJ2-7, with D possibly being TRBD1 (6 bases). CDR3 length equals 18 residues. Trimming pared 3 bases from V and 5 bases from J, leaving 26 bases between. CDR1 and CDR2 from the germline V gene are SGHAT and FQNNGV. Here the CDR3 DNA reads TGTGCCAGCAGCTTCAATCTTTTAGCGATGGGGGCTCAGAACGAGCAGTACTTC. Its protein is CASSFNLLAMGAQNEQYF. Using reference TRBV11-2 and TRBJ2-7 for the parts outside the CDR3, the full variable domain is EAGVAQSPRYKIIEKRQSVAFWCNPISGHATLYWYQQILGQGPKLLIQFQNNGVVDDSQLPKDRFSAERLKGVDSTLKIQPAKLEDSAVYLCASSFNLLAMGAQNEQYFGPGTRLTVT.

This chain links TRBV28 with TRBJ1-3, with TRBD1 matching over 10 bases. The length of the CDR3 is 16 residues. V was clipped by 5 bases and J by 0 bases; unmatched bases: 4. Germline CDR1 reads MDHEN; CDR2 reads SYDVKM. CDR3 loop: CASSTRDRGSGNTIYF. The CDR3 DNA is TGTGCCAGCAGTACCCGGGACAGGGGCTCTGGAAACACCATATATTTT. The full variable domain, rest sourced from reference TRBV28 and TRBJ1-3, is DVKVTQSSRYLVKRTGEKVFLECVQDMDHENMFWYRQDPGLGLRLIYFSYDVKMKEKGDIPEGYSVSREKKERFSLILESASTNQTSMYLCASSTRDRGSGNTIYFGEGSWLTVV.

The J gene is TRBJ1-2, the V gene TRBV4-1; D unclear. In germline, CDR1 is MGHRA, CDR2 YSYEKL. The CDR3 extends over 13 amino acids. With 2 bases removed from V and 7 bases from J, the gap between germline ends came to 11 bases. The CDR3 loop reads CASSQSNMSGYTF. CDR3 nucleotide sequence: TGCGCCAGCAGCCAATCAAATATGAGTGGCTACACCTTC.

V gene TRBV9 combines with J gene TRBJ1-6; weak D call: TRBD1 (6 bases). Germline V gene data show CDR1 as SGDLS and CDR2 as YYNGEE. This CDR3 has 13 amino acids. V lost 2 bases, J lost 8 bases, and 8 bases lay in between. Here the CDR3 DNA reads TGTGCCAGCAGCGTGCACAGGGATTCACCCCTCCACTTT. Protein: CASSVHRDSPLHF.

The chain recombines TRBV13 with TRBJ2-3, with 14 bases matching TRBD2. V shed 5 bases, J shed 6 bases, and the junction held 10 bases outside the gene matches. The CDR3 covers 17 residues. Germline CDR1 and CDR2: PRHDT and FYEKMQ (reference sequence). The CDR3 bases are TGTGCCAGCAGCCCCTATAAGACTAGCGGGGGGGTGGATACGCAGTATTTT. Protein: CASSPYKTSGGVDTQYF.

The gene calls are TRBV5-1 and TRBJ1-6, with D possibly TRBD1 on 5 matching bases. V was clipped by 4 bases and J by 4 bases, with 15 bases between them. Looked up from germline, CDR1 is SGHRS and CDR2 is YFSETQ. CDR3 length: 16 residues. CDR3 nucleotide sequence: TGCGCCAGCAGCGTGAGGTCAGGGCGATATAATTCACCCCTCCACTTT. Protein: CASSVRSGRYNSPLHF.

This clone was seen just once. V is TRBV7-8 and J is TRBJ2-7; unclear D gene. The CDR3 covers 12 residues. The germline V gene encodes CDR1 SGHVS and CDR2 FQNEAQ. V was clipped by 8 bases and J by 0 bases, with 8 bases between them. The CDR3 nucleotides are TGTGCCAGCGTTGGAGACTCCTACGAGCAGTACTTC. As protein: CASVGDSYEQYF.

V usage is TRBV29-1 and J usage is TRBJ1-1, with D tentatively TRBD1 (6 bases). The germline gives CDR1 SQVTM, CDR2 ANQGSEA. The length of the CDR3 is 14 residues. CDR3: CCKIWTELNTEAFF. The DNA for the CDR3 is TGCTGCAAGATATGGACAGAGTTGAACACTGAAGCTTTCTTT.

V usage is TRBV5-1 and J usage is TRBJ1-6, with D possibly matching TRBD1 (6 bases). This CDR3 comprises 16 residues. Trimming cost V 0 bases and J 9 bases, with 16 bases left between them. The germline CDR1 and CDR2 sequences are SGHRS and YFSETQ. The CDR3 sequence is CASSLGITGLVSPLHF. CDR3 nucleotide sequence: TGCGCCAGCAGCTTGGGTATTACAGGGTTGGTTTCACCCCTCCACTTT.

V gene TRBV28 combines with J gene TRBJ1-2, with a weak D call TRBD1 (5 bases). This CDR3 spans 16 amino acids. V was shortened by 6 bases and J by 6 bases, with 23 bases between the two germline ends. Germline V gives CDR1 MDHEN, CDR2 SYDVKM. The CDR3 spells CASSPGRGGGKDGYTF. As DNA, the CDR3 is TGTGCCAGCAGCCCCGGGAGGGGTGGCGGGAAAGATGGCTACACCTTC.

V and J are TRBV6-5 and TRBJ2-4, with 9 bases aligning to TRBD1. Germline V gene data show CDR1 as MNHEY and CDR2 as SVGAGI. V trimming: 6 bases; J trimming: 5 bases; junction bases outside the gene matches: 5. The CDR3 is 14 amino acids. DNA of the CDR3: TGTGCCAGCAGCCAAAGGACAGGGGAAAACATTCAGTACTTC. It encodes CASSQRTGENIQYF.

CDR3 residues: CATGQGVLDTQYF. In nucleotides, the CDR3 is TGTGCCACCGGACAGGGGGTGTTAGATACGCAGTATTTT. The chain links TRBV15 to TRBJ2-3, with TRBD1 identical over 10 bases. In germline, CDR1 is LNHNV, CDR2 YYDKDF (reference sequence). CDR3 length: 13 residues. V gave up 8 bases and J gave up 5 bases; unmatched junction bases: 4.

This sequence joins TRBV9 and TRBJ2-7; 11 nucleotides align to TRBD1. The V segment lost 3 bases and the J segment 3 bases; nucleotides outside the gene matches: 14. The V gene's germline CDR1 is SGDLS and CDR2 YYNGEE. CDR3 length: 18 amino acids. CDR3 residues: CASSANPGQGEGGYEQYF. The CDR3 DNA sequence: TGTGCCAGCAGCGCGAACCCGGGACAGGGGGAAGGTGGCTACGAGCAGTACTTC. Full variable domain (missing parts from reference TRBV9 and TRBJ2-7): DSGVTQTPKHLITATGQRVTLRCSPRSGDLSVYWYQQSLDQGLQFLIQYYNGEERAKGNILERFSAQQFPDLHSELNLSSLELGDSALYFCASSANPGQGEGGYEQYFGPGTRLTVT.

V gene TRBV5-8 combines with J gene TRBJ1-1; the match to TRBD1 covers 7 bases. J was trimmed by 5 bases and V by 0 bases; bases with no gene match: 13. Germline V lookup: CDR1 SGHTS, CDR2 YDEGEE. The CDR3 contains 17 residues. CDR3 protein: CASSLEWGQLFLTEAFF. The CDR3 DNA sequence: TGTGCCAGCAGCTTGGAGTGGGGACAGCTCTTTCTAACTGAAGCTTTCTTT. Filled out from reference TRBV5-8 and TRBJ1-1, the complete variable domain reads EAGVTQSPTHLIKTRGQQATLRCSPISGHTSVYWYQQALGLGLQFLLWYDEGEERNRGNFPPRFSGRQFPNYSSELNVNALELEDSALYLCASSLEWGQLFLTEAFFGQGTRLTVV.

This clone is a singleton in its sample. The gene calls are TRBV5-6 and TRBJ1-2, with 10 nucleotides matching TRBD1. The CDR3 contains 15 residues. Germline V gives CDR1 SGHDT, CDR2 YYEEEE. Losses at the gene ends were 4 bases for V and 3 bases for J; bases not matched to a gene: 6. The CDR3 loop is CASSQKTGGYYGYTF. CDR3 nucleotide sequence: TGTGCCAGCAGCCAGAAGACAGGGGGCTACTATGGCTACACCTTC.

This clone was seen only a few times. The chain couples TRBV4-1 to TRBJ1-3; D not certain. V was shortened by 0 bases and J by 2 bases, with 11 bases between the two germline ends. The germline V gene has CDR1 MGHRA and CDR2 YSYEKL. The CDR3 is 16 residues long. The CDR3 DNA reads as TGCGCCAGCAGCCAAGAGGGCGGGGAAGCTGGAAACACCATATATTTT. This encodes CASSQEGGEAGNTIYF.